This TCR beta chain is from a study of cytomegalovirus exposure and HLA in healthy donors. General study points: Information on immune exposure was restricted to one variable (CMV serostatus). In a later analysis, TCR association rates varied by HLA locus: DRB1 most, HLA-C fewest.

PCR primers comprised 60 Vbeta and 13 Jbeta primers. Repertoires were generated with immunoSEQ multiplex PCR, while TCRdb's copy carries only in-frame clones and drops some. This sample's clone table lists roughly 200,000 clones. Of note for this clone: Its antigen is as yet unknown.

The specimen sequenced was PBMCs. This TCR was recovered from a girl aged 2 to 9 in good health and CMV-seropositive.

For the CDR3, the DNA is TGTGCCAGCAGCGCCACATTAGCGGGGGTAAAGAACACTGAAGCTTTCTTT. It encodes CASSATLAGVKNTEAFF. This sequence joins TRBV9 and TRBJ1-1; a weak D match, TRBD1 (5 bases). V shed 3 bases and J shed 1 base, with 19 bases lying between them. The CDR3 is made up of 17 amino acids. Germline V gene lookup returns CDR1 SGDLS and CDR2 YYNGEE.